The entry below describes one T cell receptor (beta chain). As yet, its antigen is unknown. This sample is part of a study of shared clonotypes between healthy human individuals. Overall study results and limits: Genetic and exposure-history diversity was limited by the small donor number.

The table came from immunoSEQ multiplex PCR; TCRdb's copy has only in-frame clones and leaves some out. Among about 560,000 clones listed, roughly four fifths were seen once. The germline V and J ends were trimmed by 0 bases and 5 bases, with 8 bases remaining between them. This CDR3 spans 14 amino acids. Germline V gene data show CDR1 as MGHRA and CDR2 as YSYEKL. The source material was PBMCs. The clonotype was recovered from a woman between 40 and 55 years old in good health. Some clones in this sample may be carry-over from other donors' samples. This rearrangement joins TRBV4-1 to TRBJ2-1; D remains ambiguous. In DNA form, the CDR3 reads TGCGCCAGCAGCCAAGACTCAGCCAACAATGAGCAGTTCTTC. Residues: CASSQDSANNEQFF.